What follows describes a single T cell receptor (beta chain). The PCR had 60 Vbeta and 13 Jbeta primers. Assay: immunoSEQ multiplex PCR; the TCRdb copy retains only in-frame clones and omits some. The table lists approximately 130,000 clones, roughly 79% of them singletons. The source of the sample is a study of cytomegalovirus exposure and HLA in healthy donors. The sample was PBMCs. The source of this sequence is a woman in her thirties or forties in good health and CMV-seronegative.

The CDR3: CASASGTKNTEAFF. CDR3 nucleotides: TGCGCCAGCGCTTCCGGGACAAAAAACACTGAAGCTTTCTTT. This chain uses TRBV5-1 with TRBJ1-1; a weak D match, TRBD1 (6 bases). V dropped 7 bases and J dropped 2 bases, with 15 bases sitting between them. This CDR3 contains 14 residues. Germline lookup yields CDR1 SGHRS and CDR2 YFSETQ.